These 2 T cell receptor beta chains share one sample of origin, sequenced in a study of T cells in Graves' hyperthyroidism and ophthalmopathy. TCR beta CDR3 sequences were amplified from RNA transcripts. The primer set for the first-round RT-PCR of the TCR CDR3 was HTBI. TCRdb re-derived calls from the multiplex PCR reads in MiXCR, one entry per CDR3 protein. The sample has about 600,000 distinct CDR3 sequences; 14% are singletons. Specimen: blood. These receptors all come from a young woman with Graves' ophthalmopathy.

This clonotype was counted ten times or more. The chain links TRBV28 to TRBJ2-5, with D hard to call. CDR1 and CDR2 (germline): MDHEN, SYDVKM. This CDR3 region has 14 residues. Trimming took 4 bases from V and 3 from J, leaving 12 bases between them. DNA of the CDR3: TGTGCCAGCAGTTCGCGTCCGGTTGAAGAGACCCAGTACTTC. It translates to CASSSRPVEETQYF.

This chain connects TRBV4-3 to TRBJ1-4; 7 bases match TRBD1. Per germline, CDR1 LGHNA and CDR2 YSLEER. The V and J ends lost 0 bases and 2 bases, in that order; junction bases with no gene match: 6. The CDR3 loop spans 17 amino acids. The CDR3 loop is CASSQDPPTGTNEKLFF. The CDR3 DNA sequence: TGCGCCAGCAGCCAAGATCCCCCGACAGGGACTAATGAAAAACTGTTTTTT.